This TCR beta chain stems from a study of blood T cell repertoires in COVID-19. Study-wide background: Sources were T cells, B-cell-depleted T cells, or PBMCs; the material itself was cDNA or gDNA.

Patients at the Seattle site were enrolled during active infection and followed longitudinally. Original processing notes: Using reference gene primer amplification, nucleated cell counts were estimated. Generated by immunoSEQ multiplex PCR, the TCRdb table keeps only in-frame clones and is missing some. V, J and clone size are taken as reported in that table, and D and trimming were inferred from the DNA itself. This repertoire shows roughly 90,000 clones, under 85% found once; its top ten account for around 2.9%. V was pared by 1 base and J by 8 bases, with 11 bases between. CDR3 length: 13 amino acids. CDR1 is LGHDT, CDR2 YNNKEL, per germline (reference sequence).

The sequence derives from a woman at least 80 years old with COVID-19, enrolled during active disease. V and J are TRBV3-1 (or the pseudogene TRBV3-2) and TRBJ1-2, with D perhaps TRBD1 (6 bases). The sequenced sample consisted of peripheral blood. The CDR3 DNA follows: TGTGCCAGCAGCCAAGCTGACAGGCGCGGCTACACCTTC. Encoded protein: CASSQADRRGYTF.